The rows below give T cell receptor beta chains drawn from one sample of a study of vaccination effects on CD4 cells after COVID-19. The assay was immunoSEQ multiplex PCR, and TCRdb's table has in-frame clones only and misses some. The table has 22,000 or so clones, about 81% seen once. Their target antigens are unknown. Sequencing used CD4+ T cells from PBMCs cultured with a peptide pool, obtained before COVID-19 vaccination. The origin of the receptors is a human donor who had a prior SARS-CoV-2 infection. The CDR3 runs from the conserved cysteine through the conserved F or W. Each record gives: D gene, J gene, clone size, V gene, CDR3 protein, CDR3 DNA. The D gene is left open where the match is weak. Clone size is shown for a subset of rows, as once, few, many or a class of expanded clone.

d_call: TRBD1
j_call: TRBJ1-1
clone_size: NA
v_call: TRBV2
cdr3_aa: CASNRGLNTEAFF
cdr3_nt: TGTGCCAGCAACAGGGGGCTGAACACTGAAGCTTTCTTT

d_call: NA
j_call: TRBJ2-1
clone_size: few
v_call: TRBV9
cdr3_aa: CASSAVGGTYNEQFF
cdr3_nt: TGTGCCAGCAGCGCCGTGGGGGGCACCTACAATGAGCAGTTCTTC

d_call: TRBD2
j_call: TRBJ2-5
clone_size: NA
v_call: TRBV4-1
cdr3_aa: CASSRGLEETQYF
cdr3_nt: TGCGCCAGCAGCCGCGGACTAGAAGAGACCCAGTACTTC

d_call: NA
j_call: TRBJ2-7
clone_size: NA
v_call: TRBV21-1
cdr3_aa: CASSTWAEQYF
cdr3_nt: TGTGCCAGCAGCACGTGGGCCGAGCAGTACTTC

d_call: TRBD2
j_call: TRBJ2-3
clone_size: NA
v_call: TRBV5-6
cdr3_aa: CASSIGLAGDTQYF
cdr3_nt: TGTGCCAGCAGCATCGGACTAGCGGGAGATACGCAGTATTTT

d_call: NA
j_call: TRBJ1-1
clone_size: NA
v_call: TRBV7-2
cdr3_aa: CASSPDYYVSEAFF
cdr3_nt: TGTGCCAGCAGCCCAGACTACTATGTCAGTGAAGCTTTCTTT

d_call: NA
j_call: TRBJ2-7
clone_size: NA
v_call: TRBV7-2
cdr3_aa: CASSLDRSYEQYF
cdr3_nt: TGTGCCAGCAGCTTAGACAGATCCTACGAGCAGTACTTC

d_call: TRBD1
j_call: TRBJ1-5
clone_size: NA
v_call: TRBV10-3
cdr3_aa: CAISRQGNQPQHF
cdr3_nt: TGTGCCATCAGCCGACAGGGGAATCAGCCCCAGCATTTT

d_call: NA
j_call: TRBJ2-3
clone_size: NA
v_call: TRBV3-1/TRBV3-2
cdr3_aa: CASSQELQGPTDTQYF
cdr3_nt: TGTGCCAGCAGCCAAGAATTGCAGGGCCCCACAGATACGCAGTATTTT

d_call: NA
j_call: TRBJ1-5
clone_size: NA
v_call: TRBV18
cdr3_aa: CASSPRDSNQPQHF
cdr3_nt: TGTGCCAGCTCGCCCCGGGATAGCAATCAGCCCCAGCATTTT

d_call: TRBD2
j_call: TRBJ2-5
clone_size: NA
v_call: TRBV24-1
cdr3_aa: CATSDSQGGAETQYF
cdr3_nt: TGTGCCACCAGTGATTCCCAGGGAGGGGCAGAGACCCAGTACTTC

d_call: NA
j_call: TRBJ2-6
clone_size: once
v_call: TRBV5-6
cdr3_aa: CASSLGRSGANVLTF
cdr3_nt: TGTGCCAGCAGCTTGGGGAGATCTGGGGCCAACGTCCTGACTTTC

d_call: NA
j_call: TRBJ1-3
clone_size: few
v_call: TRBV7-2
cdr3_aa: CASSLDAWTSTASGNTIYF
cdr3_nt: TGTGCCAGCAGCTTAGACGCGTGGACAAGTACTGCTTCTGGAAACACCATATATTTT

d_call: TRBD1
j_call: TRBJ1-2
clone_size: NA
v_call: TRBV2
cdr3_aa: CASRKGANYGYTF
cdr3_nt: TGTGCCAGCAGAAAGGGGGCGAACTATGGCTACACCTTC

d_call: NA
j_call: TRBJ2-2
clone_size: NA
v_call: TRBV12-3/TRBV12-4
cdr3_aa: CASSRLESGELFF
cdr3_nt: TGTGCCAGCAGCAGACTAGAATCCGGGGAGCTGTTTTTT